The T cell receptor beta chain under discussion was sequenced for a study of cytomegalovirus exposure and HLA in healthy donors (dated by TCRdb to 2017 to 2019). Context from the whole study: An earlier analysis of some 600 of the donors reported 276 Gb of sequence data and 117 million unique TCR beta sequences obtained from around 180 million T cells. An early release that covered about 640 HLA-typed donors contained around 330 gigabases of sequencing data and roughly 84 million unique TCR sequences. Among the roughly 410 genotyped donors, about 85% belonged to the genetic ancestry cluster associated with self-reported Caucasian donors. The study aimed to test whether cataloging public T cell receptors could reveal signatures of past pathogen exposure. The study profiled the T cell repertoires of fewer than 850 subjects by immunosequencing and related them to cytomegalovirus serostatus. In addition to the first cohort of approximately 670 subjects, a separate validation cohort of 130 or so different subjects was used. The study combined high-throughput TCR immunosequencing, statistical association of individual TCRs with disease status, and machine learning to predict cytomegalovirus infection status. A later analysis re-analyzed previously published TCR beta repertoires from about 730 donors and added high-resolution HLA genotyping to study TCR occurrence patterns. Rather than using new phenotypic data, the later analysis identified candidate immune exposures from TCR beta sequences and from how often those sequences occurred across donors. To decide whether each TCR beta V gene segment behaved as functional or pseudogenic, an earlier analysis of approximately 590 of the donors relied on high-throughput TCR beta sequencing. Donor age, sex, ethnicity and CMV serostatus were compiled together with the repertoire data. In a later genetic analysis, genome-wide SNP genotypes for about 55% of the roughly 700 donors were used, and that subset was treated as a discovery cohort. Every repertoire in the discovery cohort had been generated on one and the same sequencing platform. HLA typing included class I and class II loci at four-digit resolution. Typing coverage differed by locus: A, B, C, DRB1 and DQB1 were typed in about 620-640 donors, DQA1 in 522, DPA1 in roughly 590, and DPB1 in 400 to 490. About 5 DR-DQ haplotypes were handled as single units for association and clustering, since linkage in the cohort was strong. Across 398 genotyped donors of the cohort, an average of about 240,000 unique TCR beta nucleotide sequences per donor were sequenced, and approximately 17% of those sequences were non-productive.

The method behind the library was the immunoSEQ multiplex PCR assay. For the multiplex PCR, a mixture combining 60 forward primers for TCR Vbeta segments and 13 reverse primers for TCR Jbeta segments was used. The CDR3 region of rearranged TCR beta genes was amplified from genomic DNA with a multiplex PCR assay. The amplified TCR beta libraries were sequenced on the Illumina HiSeq System as 87-base-pair reads. The authors' analysis ran thus. In a later analysis, 80 million or so unique TCR beta chains were counted across the 650 to 750 repertoires, and approximately 11 million of these chains were shared by at least two donors. To remove PCR and sequencing errors, raw reads were error-corrected and collapsed into unique sequences using a nearest-neighbor algorithm that merged closely related sequences. CDR3 sequences were aligned to IMGT reference sequences to assign V, D and J gene segments. For a sequence to be retained, a match of at least six nucleotides was required to both a V gene segment and a J gene segment. Rearrangements were classified as productive when the CDR3 lacked stop codons and remained in frame with V and J, and all other rearrangements were classified as non-productive. Following IMGT convention, CDR3 was defined as the stretch from the second conserved V-encoded cysteine up to the conserved J-encoded phenylalanine. Sequences without an unambiguous match to a single V gene segment were excluded from the earlier analysis of 450 to 750 of the donors. In an earlier analysis of some 590 of the donors, V segments were called functional above 56.7% productive rearrangements and were called segregating when the between-donor standard deviation exceeded 5%. A statistical classification framework was built to diagnose cytomegalovirus status from the catalog of TCR beta chain sequences. In a later analysis, TCR nucleotide sequences were compared against IMGT/GENE-DB human TR gene sequences so that V and J genes could be assigned. In a later analysis, CDR3 sequences and most-parsimonious VDJ recombination scenarios were assigned using the TCRdist pipeline. In a later analysis, each TCR beta chain was defined by its CDR3 amino acid sequence together with its V-gene family, and reads lacking a unique V-gene family were excluded. As a way to deal with suspected cross-contamination and a sequencing artifact, a later analysis dropped approximately 590 nucleotide sequences that were highly shared and had low generation probability. In a later analysis, a clonal expansion index for each public chain was calculated from normalized within-repertoire ranks of inferred template counts. In a later analysis, generation probabilities were computed using a VDJ recombination model fitted to out-of-frame rearrangements, and the results were checked against IGoR. In a later analysis, TCR-TCR, TCR-HLA and TCR-CMV co-occurrence was scored with hypergeometric tests, and a repertoire-size bias correction was applied to TCR pairs. In a later analysis, false discovery rates were estimated by permuting HLA or CMV assignments 20 times. In a later analysis, co-occurring TCRs were grouped with DBSCAN, and TCRdist sequence similarity was added when clustering was performed within HLA-allele-positive subsets. Repertoires with fewer than 30,000 or more than 120,000 public chains, plus five repertoires with anomalous nucleotide sharing, were excluded from co-occurrence clustering. This immuneACCESS table, as held by TCRdb, lists in-frame sequences with V and J called but not all clones. Of the missing ones, under half trace to an unresolved V gene in checked studies; the others have no known cause. V, J and clone size are taken as reported in that table, and D and trimming were inferred from the DNA itself. The table held for this sample gives around 42,000 clones. 1% to 1.5% of the sample lies in the top ten.

What the authors observed across the whole study: Broadly in line with IMGT annotations, most TCR beta V segments showed up in productive rearrangements about 90% or about 30% of the time in an earlier analysis of approximately 600 of the donors. A further reported finding was that TCR beta sequences accurately predicted the HLA-A and HLA-B alleles for most subjects in the first cohort. Correlated functional status among segregating V segments might be attributable to linkage disequilibrium, but an unknown experimental factor could not be ruled out. According to a later analysis, parvovirus B19, influenza, CMV and Epstein-Barr virus appeared linked to several top co-occurrence clusters. When HLA alleles, especially DR and DQ, strongly co-occurred, TCR associations were difficult to assign to individual alleles. Only TCR beta chains were sequenced in this cohort, and the absence of alpha or paired-chain data limited detectable features. A later analysis associated around 16,000 TCR beta sequences with specific HLA alleles at a false discovery rate of 0.05. Compared with the roughly 710-donor mean, donors in an Asian-associated ancestry cluster had fewer N-insertions in productive TCRs, according to a later genetic analysis. Presence/absence analyses assumed roughly uniform sequencing depth across donors, an assumption that may not hold. Because HLA typing was unavailable for some donors at each locus, only the typed subset was used in association tests. A few of the identified cytomegalovirus-associated TCR beta chains were confirmed in vitro to be specific for cytomegalovirus antigens. A cluster of highly shared sequence variants was judged likely to be a technical artifact of the sequencing pipeline. Most TCR sequences were seen in very few donors, while some public TCRs were found in many individuals. The 87-base-pair reads could not distinguish some IMGT-functional V segments, including TRBV6-2 and TRBV6-3, so those segments were excluded. In the study, approximately 160 TCR beta chains were listed as associated with cytomegalovirus. In a later analysis, TCR association rates were found to vary across HLA loci, with the most associated TCRs seen for DRB1 alleles and the fewest for HLA-C alleles. Because counts were too low, under 20 rarely observed V segments, including chromosome 9 orphons, were left out of the earlier analysis of 500 to 750 of the donors. The only immune exposure information available for the cohort was CMV serostatus. It was suggested by the authors that the approach could potentially be generalized to other disease states and immunological phenotypes. A later genetic analysis associated a missense DCLRE1C variant with V-gene and J-gene trimming of TCR beta chains, and an independent cohort replicated the association. In a later analysis, most CMV-associated TCR beta chains were found to appear HLA-restricted, with HLA associations seemingly driven largely by CMV exposure. A later analysis found that HLA-associated TCR beta chains were more clonally expanded and had lower generation probabilities than equally common non-associated chains. In both the original and validation cohorts, the classifier was reported to diagnose cytomegalovirus status with high specificity and sensitivity.

The germline V gene encodes CDR1 MNHEY and CDR2 SVGAGI. The V end gives up 5 bases and the J end 4 bases, leaving 7 bases in the junction not matched to a gene. Measured from the cysteine to the phenylalanine, the CDR3 is 15 residues long. Kept here is only the CDR3 DNA, which spans 45 bases and is read in frame from base 1. A note on this clone: Its antigen is still unknown.

The cohort comprised 666 healthy bone marrow donors. Cohort members were all nominally healthy when sampled, although unrecorded immune exposures were likely present. The donor was CMV seronegative and belonged to the group of 352 seronegative cohort members. Each donor provided a peripheral blood sample, and peripheral blood mononuclear cells were used for TCR beta sequencing. Genomic DNA was extracted from the blood cell samples with the Qiagen DNeasy Blood Extraction Kit. The rearrangement joined TRBV6-5 to TRBJ1-2; 10 central nucleotides agree with TRBD1. The origin of this receptor is a man aged 25-45 years in good health and CMV-seronegative. The sequenced sample consisted of PBMCs. The CDR3 region: CASSPRDRGGYGYTF. The DNA reads as follows: TGTGCCAGCAGTCCCCGGGACAGGGGTGGCTATGGCTACACCTTC.